The T cell receptor beta chain described here comes from a study of T cells in Graves' hyperthyroidism and ophthalmopathy. What was amplified from RNA transcripts were TCR beta CDR3 regions. HTBI primers were employed in a first-round RT-PCR of the TCR CDR3. TCRdb reprocessed the multiplex PCR reads with MiXCR, giving one entry per CDR3 protein. The table records about 700,000 distinct CDR3 sequences, nearly 45% of them present only once. The germline CDR1 and CDR2 sequences are SGHVS and FQNEAQ. Trimming at V came to 0 bases and at J to 12 bases, leaving 12 bases not matched to a gene. The CDR3 length is 16 residues.

The TCR sequence derives from an adult man with Graves' disease, either hyperthyroidism or ophthalmopathy (not recorded which). The rearrangement joins TRBV7-8 to TRBJ1-2; 11 bases are a match to TRBD1. Sequenced input: peripheral blood or thyroid tissue (not recorded which). CDR3 nucleotides: TGTGCCAGCAGCTTAGCGTACCGGGACAGGGGGTCTGAGAACACCTTC. Amino acids: CASSLAYRDRGSENTF.